The rows below give T cell receptor beta chains drawn from one sample of a study of type 1 and type 2 diabetes patients. TCRdb reprocessed the multiplex PCR reads via MiXCR and lists one record per CDR3 protein. In the table there are around 300,000 distinct CDR3 sequences, around 47% of which are singletons. Source material: peripheral blood mononuclear cells (PBMCs). The receptors shown here come from a man between 18 and 35 years old with type 2 diabetes. CDR3s include the opening cysteine and the closing phenylalanine or tryptophan.

TRBV5-1	TRBJ2-6	19	CASSLAGWDIRSGANVLTF
TRBV9	TRBJ2-1	14	CASSVGTESNEQFF
TRBV29-1	TRBJ2-7	11	CSVGTPYEQYF
TRBV25-1	TRBJ1-6	14	CASSDAGFVSPLHF
TRBV15	TRBJ2-5	17	CATSRDLTSGEGETQYF
TRBV30	TRBJ1-4	13	CAWRRGGNGKLFF
TRBV14	TRBJ1-1	15	CASSQDRRDGTEAFF
TRBV19	TRBJ1-1	15	CASSLGTALVSEAFF
TRBV2	TRBJ2-5	14	CASSPNKRGRIQYF
TRBV18	TRBJ2-1	14	CASSPAGAYNEQFF
TRBV5-5	TRBJ1-2	12	CASSRQGGGYTF
TRBV12-5	TRBJ2-7	16	CASGSLTSGGSYEQYF
TRBV5-1	TRBJ2-3	19	CANSFPGKDGYIETDTQYF
TRBV7-8	TRBJ1-2	19	CASSLAGTAGAEANCGYTF
TRBV20-1	TRBJ1-5	16	CSAIQFRDRGNQPQHF
TRBV7-2	TRBJ1-1	13	CASSWAGVPEAFF
TRBV7-8	TRBJ2-5	15	CASSPTAGGPETQYF
TRBV2	TRBJ2-7	13	CASSGDSFYEQYF
TRBV9	TRBJ2-5	15	CASSVEGQYQETQYF
TRBV4-1	TRBJ1-2	16	CASSLGTGYEDYGYTF
TRBV30	TRBJ2-7	13	CAWSNSGDSEQYF
TRBV19	TRBJ2-7	15	CASSKTTETSYEQYF
TRBV10-3	TRBJ2-5	14	CATRIGTETETQYF
TRBV19	TRBJ2-3	16	CASSIYPGASTDTQYF
TRBV12-3/TRBV12-4	TRBJ1-1	13	CASSLGPSSGAFF
TRBV19	TRBJ1-2	15	CASSFYQGQGYGYTF
TRBV7-3	TRBJ2-1	14	CASSPGIGVGEQFF
TRBV7-2	TRBJ2-2	20	CASSSSPGTGGSLGAGELFF
TRBV15	-	15	CATSSDRGSYNEQFF
TRBV12-3/TRBV12-4	TRBJ1-6	16	CASSWDRLSYNSPLHF
TRBV2	TRBJ1-5	13	CASELGPNQPQHF
TRBV27	TRBJ1-5	15	CASSLGRTYNQPQHF
TRBV7-2	TRBJ2-5	14	CASSLAGRGETQYF
TRBV14	TRBJ2-7	15	CASSQLGDSPYEQYF
TRBV25-1	TRBJ1-1	11	CASSERWEAFF
TRBV27	TRBJ2-1	15	CASTSSGTPGDEQFF
TRBV7-2	TRBJ1-2	12	CASSSGTYGYTF
TRBV10-1	TRBJ1-1	16	CASSETSGTLNTEAFF
TRBV20-1	TRBJ2-5	12	CSARALRETQYF
TRBV7-6	TRBJ1-4	15	CASSLRTDTNEKLFF
TRBV20-1	TRBJ2-3	15	CSAREAGVYTDTQYF
TRBV12-3/TRBV12-4	TRBJ2-3	16	CASISGGQGFGDTQYF
TRBV12-3/TRBV12-4	TRBJ2-7	14	CASSFARDEGEQYF
TRBV27	TRBJ2-2	14	CASSFSVITGELFF
TRBV13	-	14	CASSEGGGTKRQFF
TRBV5-1	TRBJ2-7	15	CASSQIAGGAYEQYF
TRBV6-5	TRBJ1-1	15	CASSHGGDKNTEAFF
TRBV14	TRBJ1-1	15	CASSQGRGEATEAFF
TRBV7-2	TRBJ2-6	14	CASSLIGTGNVLTF
TRBV7-9	TRBJ2-7	14	CASNSDRATYEQYF
TRBV6-1	-	15	CASSESGTGGDEQYF
TRBV10-3	TRBJ2-1	17	CAISEWEAGNTYNEQFF
TRBV24-1	TRBJ2-1	12	CATGTGYNEQFF
TRBV2	TRBJ1-1	16	CASSPMGTGVGTEAFF